This T cell receptor beta chain was profiled in a study of OX40 agonist ivuxolimab in advanced cancers. Study context: Therapy given before enrollment (anti-PD-1, anti-PD-L1 or anti-CTLA-4) was allowed, and under 45% had some. Study-level findings and limits: Part of the nonresponder group also had normalized T-cell clonal expansion that was low. On average, a greater number of expanded clones characterised CD8+ T cells relative to CD4+. At 0.1-3.0 mg/kg, partial responders had clonal expansion among the lowest observed.

The CDR3 length is 14 residues. V shed 9 bases and J shed 0 bases, with 13 bases lying between them. Germline CDR1 and CDR2: MNHEY and SVGAGI. The protocol was immunoSEQ multiplex PCR, while the TCRdb copy is restricted to in-frame clones and leaves out a portion. The sample holds about 82,000 clones, roughly 90% seen once. In the case of this clone: The target antigen is unknown.

This chain uses TRBV6-5 with TRBJ2-3; weak D call: TRBD2 (5 bases). This specimen was CD4+ or CD8+ T cells sorted from blood, taken in a trial of the OX40 agonist ivuxolimab. The receptor was isolated from an adult with an advanced solid tumor such as melanoma, head and neck, liver or kidney cancer. CDR3 coding DNA: TGTGCCAGTAAGCGGATCTCTAGCACAGATACGCAGTATTTT. Translated: CASKRISSTDTQYF.